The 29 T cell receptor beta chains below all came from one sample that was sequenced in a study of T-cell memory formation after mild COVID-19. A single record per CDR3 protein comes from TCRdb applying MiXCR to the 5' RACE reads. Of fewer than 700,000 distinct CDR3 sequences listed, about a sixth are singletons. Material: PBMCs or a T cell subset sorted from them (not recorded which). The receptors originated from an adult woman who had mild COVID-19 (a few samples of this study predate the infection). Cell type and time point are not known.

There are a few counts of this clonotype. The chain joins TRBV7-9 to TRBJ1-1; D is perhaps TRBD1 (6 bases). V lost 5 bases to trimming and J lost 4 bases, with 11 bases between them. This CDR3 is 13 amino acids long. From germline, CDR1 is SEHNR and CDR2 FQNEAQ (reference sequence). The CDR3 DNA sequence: TGTGCCAGCAGCCCGCAGACAGGCACTGAAGCTTTCTTT. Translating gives CASSPQTGTEAFF.

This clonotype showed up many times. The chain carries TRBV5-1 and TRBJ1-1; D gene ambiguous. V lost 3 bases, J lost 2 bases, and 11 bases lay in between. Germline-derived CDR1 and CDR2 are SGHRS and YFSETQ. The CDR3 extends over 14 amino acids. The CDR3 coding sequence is TGCGCCAGCAGCTATTCAGAGGTTAACACTGAAGCTTTCTTT. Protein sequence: CASSYSEVNTEAFF.

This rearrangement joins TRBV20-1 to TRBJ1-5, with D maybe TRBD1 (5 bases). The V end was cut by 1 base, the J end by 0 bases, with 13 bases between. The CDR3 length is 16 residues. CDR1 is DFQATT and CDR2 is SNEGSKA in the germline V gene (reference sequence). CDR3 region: CSARVGGHYSNQPQHF. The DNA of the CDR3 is TGCAGTGCTAGAGTCGGAGGACATTATAGCAATCAGCCCCAGCATTTT.

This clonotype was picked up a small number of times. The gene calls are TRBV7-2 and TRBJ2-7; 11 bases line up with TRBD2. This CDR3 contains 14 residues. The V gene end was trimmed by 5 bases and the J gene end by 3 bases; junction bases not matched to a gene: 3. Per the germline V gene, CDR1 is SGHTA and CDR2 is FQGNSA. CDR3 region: CASSQTSGIYEQYF. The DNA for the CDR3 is TGTGCCAGCAGCCAGACTAGCGGGATCTACGAGCAGTACTTC. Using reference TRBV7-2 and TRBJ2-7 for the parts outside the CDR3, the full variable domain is GAGVSQSPSNKVTEKGKDVELRCDPISGHTALYWYRQSLGQGLEFLIYFQGNSAPDKSGLPSDRFSAERTGGSVSTLTIQRTQQEDSAVYLCASSQTSGIYEQYFGPGTRLTVT.

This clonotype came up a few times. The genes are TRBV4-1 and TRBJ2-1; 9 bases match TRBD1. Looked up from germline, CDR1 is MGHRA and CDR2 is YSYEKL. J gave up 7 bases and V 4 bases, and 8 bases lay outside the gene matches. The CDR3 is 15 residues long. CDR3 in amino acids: CASSRPGQGRNEQFF. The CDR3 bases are TGCGCCAGCAGCCGCCCAGGACAGGGGAGGAATGAGCAGTTCTTC.

The CDR3 DNA reads as TGTGCCAGCACCGAGGGACTCCTGGCCGGCGAGCAGTACTTC. Protein sequence: CASTEGLLAGEQYF. The chain employs TRBV12-3 or TRBV12-4 and TRBJ2-7, with D tentatively TRBD2 (6 bases). Trimming cost V 7 bases and J 6 bases, with 19 bases left between them. The CDR3 totals 14 residues.

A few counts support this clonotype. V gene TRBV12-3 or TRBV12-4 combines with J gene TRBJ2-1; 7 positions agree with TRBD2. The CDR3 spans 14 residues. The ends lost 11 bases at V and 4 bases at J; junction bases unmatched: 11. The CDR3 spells CAATKGLPYNEQFF. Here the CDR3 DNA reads TGTGCCGCGACTAAGGGACTACCTTACAATGAGCAGTTCTTC.

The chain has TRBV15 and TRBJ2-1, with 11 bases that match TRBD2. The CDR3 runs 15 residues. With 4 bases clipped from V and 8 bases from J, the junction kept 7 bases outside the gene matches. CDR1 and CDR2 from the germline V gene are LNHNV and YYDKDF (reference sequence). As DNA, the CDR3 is TGTGCCACCAGCATCACTAGCGGGAGTAAGGATGAGCAGTTCTTC. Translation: CATSITSGSKDEQFF.

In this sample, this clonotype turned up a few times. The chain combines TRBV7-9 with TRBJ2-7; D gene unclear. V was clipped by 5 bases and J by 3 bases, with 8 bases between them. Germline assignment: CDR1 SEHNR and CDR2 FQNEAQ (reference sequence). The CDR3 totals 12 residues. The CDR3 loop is CASSPRNYEQYF. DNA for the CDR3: TGTGCCAGCAGCCCCAGAAACTACGAGCAGTACTTC.

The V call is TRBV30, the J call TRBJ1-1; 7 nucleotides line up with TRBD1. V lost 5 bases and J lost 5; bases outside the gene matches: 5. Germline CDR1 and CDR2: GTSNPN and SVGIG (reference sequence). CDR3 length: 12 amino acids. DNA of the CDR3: TGTGCCTGGCGAGGGGGCCGGACTGAAGCTTTCTTT. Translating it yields CAWRGGRTEAFF.

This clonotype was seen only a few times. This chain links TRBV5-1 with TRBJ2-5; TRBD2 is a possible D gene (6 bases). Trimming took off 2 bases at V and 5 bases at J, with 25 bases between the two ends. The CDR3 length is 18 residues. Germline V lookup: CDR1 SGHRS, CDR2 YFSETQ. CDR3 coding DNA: TGCGCCAGCAGCTTCGGGACTTGGAGCGGAGGAGATTCTGAGACCCAGTACTTC. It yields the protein CASSFGTWSGGDSETQYF.

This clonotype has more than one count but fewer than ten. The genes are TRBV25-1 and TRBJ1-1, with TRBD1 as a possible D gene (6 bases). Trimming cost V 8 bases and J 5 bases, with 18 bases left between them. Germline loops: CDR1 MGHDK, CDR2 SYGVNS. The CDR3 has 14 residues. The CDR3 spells CASLPGGYRTEAFF. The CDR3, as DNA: TGTGCCAGCCTTCCGGGGGGCTATCGAACTGAAGCTTTCTTT.

CDR3 nucleotide sequence: TGTGCCAGCAGTGAAGAGGGAGACACTGAAGCTTTCTTT. Residues: CASSEEGDTEAFF. The V gene is TRBV2, the J gene TRBJ1-1; D is ambiguous. Germline loops: CDR1 SNHLY, CDR2 FYNNEI. The V end was cut by 1 base, the J end by 3 bases, with 6 bases between. The CDR3 has 13 amino acids.

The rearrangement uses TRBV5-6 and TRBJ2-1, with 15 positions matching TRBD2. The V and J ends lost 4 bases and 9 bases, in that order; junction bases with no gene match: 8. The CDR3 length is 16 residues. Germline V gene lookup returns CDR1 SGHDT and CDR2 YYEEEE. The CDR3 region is CASSPRTSGRAREQFF. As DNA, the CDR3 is TGTGCCAGCAGCCCACGGACTAGCGGGAGGGCCCGTGAGCAGTTCTTC.

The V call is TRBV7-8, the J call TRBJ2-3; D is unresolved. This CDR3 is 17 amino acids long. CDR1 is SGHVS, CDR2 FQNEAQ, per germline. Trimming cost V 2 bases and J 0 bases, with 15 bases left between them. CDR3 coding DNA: TGTGCCAGCAGCTTAAGTCTTTTGCGGATCAGCACAGATACGCAGTATTTT. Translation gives CASSLSLLRISTDTQYF.

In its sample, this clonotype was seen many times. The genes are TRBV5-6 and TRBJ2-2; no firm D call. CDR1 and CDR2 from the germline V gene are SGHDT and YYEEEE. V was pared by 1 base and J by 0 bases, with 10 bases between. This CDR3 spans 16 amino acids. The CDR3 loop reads CASSLPPLTNTGELFF. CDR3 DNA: TGTGCCAGCAGCTTGCCGCCCCTAACGAACACCGGGGAGCTGTTTTTT.

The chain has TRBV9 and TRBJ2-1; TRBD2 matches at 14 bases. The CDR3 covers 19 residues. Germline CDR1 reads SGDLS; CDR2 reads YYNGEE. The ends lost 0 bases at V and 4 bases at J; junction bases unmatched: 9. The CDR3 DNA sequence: TGTGCCAGCAGCGTAGAGGGACTAGCGGGAGTCTTTGGGTACAATGAGCAGTTCTTC. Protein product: CASSVEGLAGVFGYNEQFF.

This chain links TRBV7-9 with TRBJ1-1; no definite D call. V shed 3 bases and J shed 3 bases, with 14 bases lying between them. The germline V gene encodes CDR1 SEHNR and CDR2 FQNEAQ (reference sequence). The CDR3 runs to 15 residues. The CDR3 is CASSLEAEGDTEAFF. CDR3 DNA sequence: TGTGCCAGCAGCTTGGAAGCAGAGGGAGACACTGAAGCTTTCTTT.

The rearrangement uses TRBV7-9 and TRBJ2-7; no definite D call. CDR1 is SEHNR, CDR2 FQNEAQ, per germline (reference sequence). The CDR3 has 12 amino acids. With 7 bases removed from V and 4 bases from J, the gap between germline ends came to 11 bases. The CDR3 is CASTPWGYEQYF. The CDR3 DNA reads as TGTGCCAGCACCCCCTGGGGATACGAGCAGTACTTC.

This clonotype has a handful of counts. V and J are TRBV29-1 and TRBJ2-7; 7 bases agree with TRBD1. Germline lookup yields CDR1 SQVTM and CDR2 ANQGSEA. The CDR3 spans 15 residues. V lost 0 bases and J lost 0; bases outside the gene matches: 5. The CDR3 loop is CSVEDQGDNSYEQYF. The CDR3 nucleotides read TGCAGCGTTGAAGATCAGGGGGACAACTCCTACGAGCAGTACTTC.

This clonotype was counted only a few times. DNA for the CDR3: TGTGCCAGCAGCGGTAGACAGGGGCCATACATGAACACTGAAGCTTTCTTT. Amino acid sequence: CASSGRQGPYMNTEAFF. This chain links TRBV7-2 with TRBJ1-1; 8 nucleotides align to TRBD1. Germline V gene lookup returns CDR1 SGHTA and CDR2 FQGNSA. The CDR3 extends over 17 amino acids. Trimming cost V 5 bases and J 0 bases; bases outside gene matches: 11.

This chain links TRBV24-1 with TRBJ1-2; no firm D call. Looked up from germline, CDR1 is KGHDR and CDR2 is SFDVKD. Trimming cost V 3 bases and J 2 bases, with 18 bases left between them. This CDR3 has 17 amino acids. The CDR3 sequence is CATSDAAAAYPNYGYTF. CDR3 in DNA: TGTGCCACCAGTGATGCTGCAGCGGCCTACCCCAACTATGGCTACACCTTC.

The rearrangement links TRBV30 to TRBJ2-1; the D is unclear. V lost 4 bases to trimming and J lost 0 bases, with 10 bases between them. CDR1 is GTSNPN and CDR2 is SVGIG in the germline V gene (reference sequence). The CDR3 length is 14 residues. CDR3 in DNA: TGTGCCTGGACGGACCGTAGCTCCTACAATGAGCAGTTCTTC. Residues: CAWTDRSSYNEQFF.

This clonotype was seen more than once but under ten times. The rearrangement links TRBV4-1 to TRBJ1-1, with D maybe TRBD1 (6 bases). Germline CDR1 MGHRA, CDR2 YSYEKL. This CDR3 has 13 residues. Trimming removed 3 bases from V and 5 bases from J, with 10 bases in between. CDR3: CASSQGARTEAFF. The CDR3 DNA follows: TGCGCCAGCAGCCAGGGGGCACGGACTGAAGCTTTCTTT.

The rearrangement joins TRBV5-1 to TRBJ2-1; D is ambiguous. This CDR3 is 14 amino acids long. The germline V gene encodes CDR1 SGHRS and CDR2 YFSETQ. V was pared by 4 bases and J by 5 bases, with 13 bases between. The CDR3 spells CASSLDDWDNEQFF. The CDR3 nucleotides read TGCGCCAGCAGCCTTGATGACTGGGACAATGAGCAGTTCTTC.

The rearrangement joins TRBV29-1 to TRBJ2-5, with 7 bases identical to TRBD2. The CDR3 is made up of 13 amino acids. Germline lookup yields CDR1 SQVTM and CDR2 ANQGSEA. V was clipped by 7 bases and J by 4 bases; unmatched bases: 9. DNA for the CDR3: TGCAGCGGATTCGGCGGGAGTGGAGAGACCCAGTACTTC. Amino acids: CSGFGGSGETQYF.

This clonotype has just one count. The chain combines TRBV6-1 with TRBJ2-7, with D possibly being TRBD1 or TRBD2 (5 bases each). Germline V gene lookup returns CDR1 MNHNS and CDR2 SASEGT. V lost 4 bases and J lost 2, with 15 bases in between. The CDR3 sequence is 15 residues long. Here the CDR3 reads CASSAQEVPTYEQYF. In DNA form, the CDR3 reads TGTGCCAGCAGTGCACAGGAGGTCCCTACCTACGAGCAGTACTTC.

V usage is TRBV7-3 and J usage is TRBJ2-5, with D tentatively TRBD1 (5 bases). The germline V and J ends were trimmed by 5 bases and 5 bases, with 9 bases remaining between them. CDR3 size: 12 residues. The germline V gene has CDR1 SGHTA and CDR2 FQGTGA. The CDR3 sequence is CASSATDETQYF. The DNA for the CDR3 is TGTGCCAGCAGCGCGACAGACGAGACCCAGTACTTC.

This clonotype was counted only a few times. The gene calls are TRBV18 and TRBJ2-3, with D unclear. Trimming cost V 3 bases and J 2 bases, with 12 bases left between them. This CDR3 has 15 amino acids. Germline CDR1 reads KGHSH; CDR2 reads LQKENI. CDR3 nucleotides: TGTGCCAGCTCACCTAGGCCAGACAACACAGATACGCAGTATTTT. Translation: CASSPRPDNTDTQYF.